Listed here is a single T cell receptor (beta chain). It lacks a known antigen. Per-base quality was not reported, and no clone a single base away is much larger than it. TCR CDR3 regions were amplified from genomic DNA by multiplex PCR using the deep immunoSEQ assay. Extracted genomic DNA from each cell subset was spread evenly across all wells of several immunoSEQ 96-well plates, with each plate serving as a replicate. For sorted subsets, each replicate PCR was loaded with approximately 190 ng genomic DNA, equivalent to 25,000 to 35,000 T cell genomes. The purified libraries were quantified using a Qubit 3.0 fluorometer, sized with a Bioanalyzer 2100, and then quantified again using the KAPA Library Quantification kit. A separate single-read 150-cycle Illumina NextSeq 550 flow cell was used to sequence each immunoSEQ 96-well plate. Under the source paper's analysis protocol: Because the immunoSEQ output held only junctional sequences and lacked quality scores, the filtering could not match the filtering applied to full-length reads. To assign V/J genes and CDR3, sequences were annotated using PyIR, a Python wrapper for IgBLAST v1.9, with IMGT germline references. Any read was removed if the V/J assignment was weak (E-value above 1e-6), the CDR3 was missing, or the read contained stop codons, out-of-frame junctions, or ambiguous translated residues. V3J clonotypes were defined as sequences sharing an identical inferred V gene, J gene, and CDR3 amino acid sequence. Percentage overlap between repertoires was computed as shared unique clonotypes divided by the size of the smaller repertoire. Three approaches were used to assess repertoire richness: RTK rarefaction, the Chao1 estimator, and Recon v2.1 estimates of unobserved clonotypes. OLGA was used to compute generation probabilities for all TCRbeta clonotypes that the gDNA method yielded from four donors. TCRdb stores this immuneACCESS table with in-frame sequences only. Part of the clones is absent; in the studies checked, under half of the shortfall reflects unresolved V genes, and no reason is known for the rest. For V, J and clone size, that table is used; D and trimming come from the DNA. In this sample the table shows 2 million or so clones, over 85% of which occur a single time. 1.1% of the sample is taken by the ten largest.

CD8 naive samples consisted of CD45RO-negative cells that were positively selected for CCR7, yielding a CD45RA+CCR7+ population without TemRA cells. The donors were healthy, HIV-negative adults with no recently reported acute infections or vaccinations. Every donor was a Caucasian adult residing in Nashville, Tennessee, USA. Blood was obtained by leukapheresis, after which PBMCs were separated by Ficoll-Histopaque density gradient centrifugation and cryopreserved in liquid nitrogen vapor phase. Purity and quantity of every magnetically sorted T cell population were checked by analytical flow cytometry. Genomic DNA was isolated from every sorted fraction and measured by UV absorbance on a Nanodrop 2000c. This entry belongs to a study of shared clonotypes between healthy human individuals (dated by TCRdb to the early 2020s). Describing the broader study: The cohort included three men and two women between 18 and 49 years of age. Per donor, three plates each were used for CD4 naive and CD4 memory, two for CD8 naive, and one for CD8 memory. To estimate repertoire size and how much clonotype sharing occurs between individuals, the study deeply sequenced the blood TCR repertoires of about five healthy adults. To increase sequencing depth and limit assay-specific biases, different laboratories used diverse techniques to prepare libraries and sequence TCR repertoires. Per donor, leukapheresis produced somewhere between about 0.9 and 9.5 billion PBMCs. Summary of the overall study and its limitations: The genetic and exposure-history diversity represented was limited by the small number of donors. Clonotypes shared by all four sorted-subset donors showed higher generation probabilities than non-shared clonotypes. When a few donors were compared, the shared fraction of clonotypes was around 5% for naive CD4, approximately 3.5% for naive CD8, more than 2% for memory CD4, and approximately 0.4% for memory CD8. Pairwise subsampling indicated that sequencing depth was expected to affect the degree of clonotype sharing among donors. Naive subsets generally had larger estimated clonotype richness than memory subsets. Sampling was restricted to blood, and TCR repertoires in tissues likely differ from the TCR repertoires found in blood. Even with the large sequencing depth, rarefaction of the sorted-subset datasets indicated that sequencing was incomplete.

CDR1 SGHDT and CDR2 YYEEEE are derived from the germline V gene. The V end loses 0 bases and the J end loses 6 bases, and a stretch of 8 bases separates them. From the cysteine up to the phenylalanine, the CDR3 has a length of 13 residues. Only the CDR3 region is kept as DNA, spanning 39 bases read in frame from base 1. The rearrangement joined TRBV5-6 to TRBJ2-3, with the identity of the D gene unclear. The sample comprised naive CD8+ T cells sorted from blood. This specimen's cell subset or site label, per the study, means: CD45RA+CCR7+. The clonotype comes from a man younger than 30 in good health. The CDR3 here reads CASSLVAGDTQYF. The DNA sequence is TGTGCCAGCAGCTTGGTCGCTGGGGATACGCAGTATTTT.